This TCR beta chain was profiled in a study of T cells in localized non-small cell lung cancer. Overall study findings and caveats: Only one tumor region was sequenced, so heterogeneity remains possible. The study detected a median roughly 57 of the top 100 tumor clones in adjacent lung.

Turning to this clone: Its antigen remains unknown.

Only in-frame clones appear in the TCRdb table, and some are missing; sequencing was by immunoSEQ multiplex PCR. The sample contains about 36,000 clones, roughly 87% of which appear only once. This receptor was taken from a woman aged 35-75 years with stage I lung adenocarcinoma. Source: peripheral blood, taken before any cancer treatment.

The CDR3 protein is CASSLEPGYNEQFF. DNA for the CDR3: TGTGCCAGCAGCTTAGAGCCAGGTTACAATGAGCAGTTCTTC. This chain connects TRBV11-2 to TRBJ2-1; unclear D gene. Trimming removed 0 bases from V and 4 bases from J, with 7 bases in between. The CDR3 is 14 amino acids. The germline V gene encodes CDR1 SGHAT and CDR2 FQNNGV.